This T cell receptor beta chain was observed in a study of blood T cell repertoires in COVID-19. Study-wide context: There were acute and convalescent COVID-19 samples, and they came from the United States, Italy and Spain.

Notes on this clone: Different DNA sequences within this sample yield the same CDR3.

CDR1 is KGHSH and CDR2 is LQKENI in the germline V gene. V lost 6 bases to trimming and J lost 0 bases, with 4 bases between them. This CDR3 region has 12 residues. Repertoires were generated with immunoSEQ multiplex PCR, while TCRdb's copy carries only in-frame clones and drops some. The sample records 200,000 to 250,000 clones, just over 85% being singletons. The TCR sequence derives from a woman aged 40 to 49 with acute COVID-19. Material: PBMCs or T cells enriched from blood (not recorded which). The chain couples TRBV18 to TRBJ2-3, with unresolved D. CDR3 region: CASSPSTDTQYF. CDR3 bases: TGTGCCAGCTCCCCGAGCACAGATACGCAGTATTTT.